This T cell receptor (beta chain) comes out of a study of blood T cell repertoires in COVID-19. Study overall: Spain, Italy and the United States supplied samples that represented acute and convalescent COVID-19.

The assay was immunoSEQ multiplex PCR, and TCRdb's table has in-frame clones only and misses some. The table has 95,000 to 150,000 clones, 86% seen once; the top ten hold about 4.5%. Germline V gene lookup returns CDR1 SEHNR and CDR2 FQNEAQ (reference sequence). The CDR3 runs to 17 residues. Trimming stripped 5 bases from V and 6 bases from J, with 22 bases between. The chain has TRBV7-9 and TRBJ2-2, with D possibly matching TRBD2 (5 bases). The clonotype originates from a man in his forties with acute or convalescent COVID-19. The sample was peripheral blood. The CDR3 spells CASSLRGRASGAGELFF. CDR3 in DNA: TGTGCCAGCAGCCTACGGGGAAGGGCATCGGGCGCCGGGGAGCTGTTTTTT.